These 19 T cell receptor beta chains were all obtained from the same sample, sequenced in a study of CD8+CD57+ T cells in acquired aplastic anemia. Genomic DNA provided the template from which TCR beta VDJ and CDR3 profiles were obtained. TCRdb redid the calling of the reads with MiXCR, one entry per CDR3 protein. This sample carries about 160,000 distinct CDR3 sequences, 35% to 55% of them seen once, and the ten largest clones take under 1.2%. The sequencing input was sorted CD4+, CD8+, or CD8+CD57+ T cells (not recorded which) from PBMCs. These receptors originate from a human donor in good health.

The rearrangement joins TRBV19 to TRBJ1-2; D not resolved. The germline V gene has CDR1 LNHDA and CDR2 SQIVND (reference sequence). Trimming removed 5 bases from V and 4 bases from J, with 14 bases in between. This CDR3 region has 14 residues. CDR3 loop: CASSPAGDFYGYTF. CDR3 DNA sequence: TGTGCCAGTAGTCCGGCAGGAGACTTCTATGGCTACACCTTC.

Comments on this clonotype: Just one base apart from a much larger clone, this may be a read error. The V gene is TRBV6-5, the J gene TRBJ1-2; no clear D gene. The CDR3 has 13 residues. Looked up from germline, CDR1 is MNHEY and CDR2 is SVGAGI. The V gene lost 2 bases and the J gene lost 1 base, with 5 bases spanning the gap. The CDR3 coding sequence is TGTGCCAGCAGTTACAACAATAACTATGGCTACACCTTC. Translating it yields CASSYNNNYGYTF.

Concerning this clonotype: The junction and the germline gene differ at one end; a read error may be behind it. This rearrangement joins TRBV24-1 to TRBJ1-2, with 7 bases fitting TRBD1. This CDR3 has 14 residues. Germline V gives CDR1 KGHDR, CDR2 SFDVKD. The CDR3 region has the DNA TGTGCTACCAGTGATCCCACAGGGGACTATGGCCACACCTTC. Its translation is CATSDPTGDYGHTF.

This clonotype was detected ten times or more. CDR3 sequence (DNA): TGCGCCAGCAGCCTTCAAGGACTAGCGGGAGAAGAGACCCAGTACTTC. This sequence encodes CASSLQGLAGEETQYF. The chain uses TRBV4-1 and TRBJ2-5, with 13 bases lining up with TRBD2. This CDR3 has 16 residues. Germline trimming cut 4 bases from V and 3 bases from J; bases unmatched to any gene: 5. Germline V gene lookup returns CDR1 MGHRA and CDR2 YSYEKL.

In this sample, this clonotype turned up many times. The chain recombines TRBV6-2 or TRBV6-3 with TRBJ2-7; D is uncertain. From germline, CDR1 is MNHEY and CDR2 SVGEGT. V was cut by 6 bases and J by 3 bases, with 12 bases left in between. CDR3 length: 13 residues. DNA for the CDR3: TGTGCCAGCAGCCGGACGGGTTACTACGAGCAGTACTTC. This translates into CASSRTGYYEQYF.

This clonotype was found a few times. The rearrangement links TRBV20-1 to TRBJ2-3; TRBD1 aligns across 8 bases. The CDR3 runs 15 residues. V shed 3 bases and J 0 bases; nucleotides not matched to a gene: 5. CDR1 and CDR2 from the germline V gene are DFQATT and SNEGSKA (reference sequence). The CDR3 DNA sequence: TGCAGTGCTAGGCAGGGGGCCGTAAGCACAGATACGCAGTATTTT. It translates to CSARQGAVSTDTQYF.

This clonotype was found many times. This CDR3 reads CASSLSQGPSGTQYF. The CDR3 nucleotides read TGCGCCAGCAGCTTGAGTCAGGGCCCATCGGGGACCCAGTACTTC. The rearrangement links TRBV5-1 to TRBJ2-5; TRBD1 is a possible D gene (5 bases). The CDR3 totals 15 residues. V shed 1 base and J shed 7 bases, with 17 bases lying between them. Germline V CDR1 and CDR2: SGHRS, YFSETQ.

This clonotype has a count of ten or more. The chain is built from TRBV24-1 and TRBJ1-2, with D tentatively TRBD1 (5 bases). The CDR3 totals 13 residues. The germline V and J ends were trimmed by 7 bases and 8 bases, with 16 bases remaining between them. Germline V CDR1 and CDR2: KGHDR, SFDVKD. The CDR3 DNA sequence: TGTGCCACCAGCCATTCCGGGGCGGAAGGCTACACCTTC. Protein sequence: CATSHSGAEGYTF.

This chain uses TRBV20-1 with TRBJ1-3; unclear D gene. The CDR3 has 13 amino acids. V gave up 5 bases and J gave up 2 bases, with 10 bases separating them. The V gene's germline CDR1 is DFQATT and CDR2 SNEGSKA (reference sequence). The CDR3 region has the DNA TGCAGTGCTTCATTTTCGGCTGGAAACACCATATATTTT. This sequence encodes CSASFSAGNTIYF.

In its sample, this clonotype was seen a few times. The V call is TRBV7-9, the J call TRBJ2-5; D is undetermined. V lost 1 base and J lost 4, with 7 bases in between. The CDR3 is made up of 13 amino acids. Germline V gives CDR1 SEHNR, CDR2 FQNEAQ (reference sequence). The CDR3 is CASSLDARETQYF. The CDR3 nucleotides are TGTGCCAGCAGCTTAGATGCCCGAGAGACCCAGTACTTC.

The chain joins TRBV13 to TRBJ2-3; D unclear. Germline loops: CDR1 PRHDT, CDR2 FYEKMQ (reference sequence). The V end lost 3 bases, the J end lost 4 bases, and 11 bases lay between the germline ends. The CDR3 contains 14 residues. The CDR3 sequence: CASSLPGIADTQYF. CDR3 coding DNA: TGTGCCAGCAGCTTGCCGGGTATTGCAGATACGCAGTATTTT.

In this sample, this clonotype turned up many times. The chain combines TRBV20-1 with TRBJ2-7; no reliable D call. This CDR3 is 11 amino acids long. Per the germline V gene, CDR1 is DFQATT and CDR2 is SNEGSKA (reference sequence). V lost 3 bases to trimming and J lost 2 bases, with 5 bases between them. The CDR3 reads CSASRAYEQYF. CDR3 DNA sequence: TGCAGTGCTAGTAGGGCCTACGAGCAGTACTTC.

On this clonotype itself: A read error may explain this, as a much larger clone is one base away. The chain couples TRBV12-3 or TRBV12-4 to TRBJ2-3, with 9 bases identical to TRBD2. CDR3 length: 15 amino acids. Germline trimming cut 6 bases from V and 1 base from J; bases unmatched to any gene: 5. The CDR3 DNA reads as TGTGCCAGCAGCTCTAGCGGGGTCCGCACAGATACGCAGTATTTT. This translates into CASSSSGVRTDTQYF.

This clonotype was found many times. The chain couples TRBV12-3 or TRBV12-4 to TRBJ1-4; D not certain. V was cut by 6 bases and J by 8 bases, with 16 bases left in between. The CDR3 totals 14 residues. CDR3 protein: CASSSTQKREKLFF. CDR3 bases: TGTGCCAGCAGCTCGACCCAAAAGAGGGAAAAACTGTTTTTT.

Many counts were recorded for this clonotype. The CDR3 reads CASSLVATGELFF. The CDR3 nucleotides are TGCGCCAGCAGCTTGGTAGCCACCGGGGAGCTGTTTTTT. The chain carries TRBV5-1 and TRBJ2-2; D gene uncertain. V lost 0 bases and J 4 bases, leaving 4 bases between the germline ends. CDR1 and CDR2 from the germline V gene are SGHRS and YFSETQ. This CDR3 is built from 13 residues. The variable domain in full, completed from reference TRBV5-1 and TRBJ2-2, reads KAGVTQTPRYLIKTRGQQVTLSCSPISGHRSVSWYQQTPGQGLQFLFEYFSETQRNKGNFPGRFSGRQFSNSRSEMNVSTLELGDSALYLCASSLVATGELFFGEGSRLTVL.

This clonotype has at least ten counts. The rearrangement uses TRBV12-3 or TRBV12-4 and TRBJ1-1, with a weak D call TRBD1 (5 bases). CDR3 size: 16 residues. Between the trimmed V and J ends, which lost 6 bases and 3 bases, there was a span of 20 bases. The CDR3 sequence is CASSYRDVRRDTEAFF. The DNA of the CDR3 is TGTGCCAGCAGCTACCGGGACGTCCGGAGGGACACTGAAGCTTTCTTT.

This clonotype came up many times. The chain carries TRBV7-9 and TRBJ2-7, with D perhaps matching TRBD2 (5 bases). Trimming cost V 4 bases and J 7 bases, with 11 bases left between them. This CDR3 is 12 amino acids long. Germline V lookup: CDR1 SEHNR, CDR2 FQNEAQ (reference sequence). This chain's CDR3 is CASSSPSWEQYF. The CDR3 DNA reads TGTGCCAGCAGCTCCCCTAGCTGGGAGCAGTACTTC.

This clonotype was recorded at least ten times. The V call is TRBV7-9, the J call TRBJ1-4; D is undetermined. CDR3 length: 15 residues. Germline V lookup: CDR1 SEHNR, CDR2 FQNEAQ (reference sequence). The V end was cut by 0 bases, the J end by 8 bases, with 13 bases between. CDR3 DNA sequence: TGTGCCAGCAGCTTAGCCGTAACGGACGGAGAAAAACTGTTTTTT. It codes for CASSLAVTDGEKLFF.

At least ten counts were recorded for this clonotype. DNA for the CDR3: TGCAGCGTTGTAGGTGCATACGAGCAGTACTTC. This sequence encodes CSVVGAYEQYF. The chain is built from TRBV29-1 and TRBJ2-7, with D uncertain. The V gene lost 4 bases and the J gene lost 4 bases, with 8 bases spanning the gap. CDR3 length: 11 amino acids. Per the germline V gene, CDR1 is SQVTM and CDR2 is ANQGSEA.